Listed below are T cell receptor beta chains from one sample, sequenced in a study of T cells in Graves' hyperthyroidism and ophthalmopathy. From the multiplex PCR reads, TCRdb called clonotypes with MiXCR, one entry per CDR3 protein. The data hold some 570,000 distinct CDR3 sequences, with 12% to 15% observed a single time. Material: blood. The receptors come from a woman between 18 and 30 years old with Graves' ophthalmopathy. CDR3s include the opening cysteine and the closing phenylalanine or tryptophan. Fields, in order: V gene, CDR3 protein.

v_call: TRBV20-1; cdr3_aa: CSARATGTGYGSPLHF
v_call: TRBV2; cdr3_aa: CASSEENRDMQFF
v_call: TRBV19; cdr3_aa: CASSPLASGHEQYF
v_call: TRBV12-5; cdr3_aa: CASGLVDRVLPRLYEQYF
v_call: TRBV6-1; cdr3_aa: CASSLLSISGVETQYF
v_call: TRBV6-4; cdr3_aa: CASSEPSGGATGELFF
v_call: TRBV5-6; cdr3_aa: CASNFAGTAILYSNQPQHF
v_call: TRBV20-1; cdr3_aa: CSARHRAPYYEQYF
v_call: TRBV12-3/TRBV12-4; cdr3_aa: CASSLGGGRATDTQYF
v_call: TRBV2; cdr3_aa: CASILSRTGGEEQFF
v_call: TRBV27; cdr3_aa: CASSLTVKSGELFF